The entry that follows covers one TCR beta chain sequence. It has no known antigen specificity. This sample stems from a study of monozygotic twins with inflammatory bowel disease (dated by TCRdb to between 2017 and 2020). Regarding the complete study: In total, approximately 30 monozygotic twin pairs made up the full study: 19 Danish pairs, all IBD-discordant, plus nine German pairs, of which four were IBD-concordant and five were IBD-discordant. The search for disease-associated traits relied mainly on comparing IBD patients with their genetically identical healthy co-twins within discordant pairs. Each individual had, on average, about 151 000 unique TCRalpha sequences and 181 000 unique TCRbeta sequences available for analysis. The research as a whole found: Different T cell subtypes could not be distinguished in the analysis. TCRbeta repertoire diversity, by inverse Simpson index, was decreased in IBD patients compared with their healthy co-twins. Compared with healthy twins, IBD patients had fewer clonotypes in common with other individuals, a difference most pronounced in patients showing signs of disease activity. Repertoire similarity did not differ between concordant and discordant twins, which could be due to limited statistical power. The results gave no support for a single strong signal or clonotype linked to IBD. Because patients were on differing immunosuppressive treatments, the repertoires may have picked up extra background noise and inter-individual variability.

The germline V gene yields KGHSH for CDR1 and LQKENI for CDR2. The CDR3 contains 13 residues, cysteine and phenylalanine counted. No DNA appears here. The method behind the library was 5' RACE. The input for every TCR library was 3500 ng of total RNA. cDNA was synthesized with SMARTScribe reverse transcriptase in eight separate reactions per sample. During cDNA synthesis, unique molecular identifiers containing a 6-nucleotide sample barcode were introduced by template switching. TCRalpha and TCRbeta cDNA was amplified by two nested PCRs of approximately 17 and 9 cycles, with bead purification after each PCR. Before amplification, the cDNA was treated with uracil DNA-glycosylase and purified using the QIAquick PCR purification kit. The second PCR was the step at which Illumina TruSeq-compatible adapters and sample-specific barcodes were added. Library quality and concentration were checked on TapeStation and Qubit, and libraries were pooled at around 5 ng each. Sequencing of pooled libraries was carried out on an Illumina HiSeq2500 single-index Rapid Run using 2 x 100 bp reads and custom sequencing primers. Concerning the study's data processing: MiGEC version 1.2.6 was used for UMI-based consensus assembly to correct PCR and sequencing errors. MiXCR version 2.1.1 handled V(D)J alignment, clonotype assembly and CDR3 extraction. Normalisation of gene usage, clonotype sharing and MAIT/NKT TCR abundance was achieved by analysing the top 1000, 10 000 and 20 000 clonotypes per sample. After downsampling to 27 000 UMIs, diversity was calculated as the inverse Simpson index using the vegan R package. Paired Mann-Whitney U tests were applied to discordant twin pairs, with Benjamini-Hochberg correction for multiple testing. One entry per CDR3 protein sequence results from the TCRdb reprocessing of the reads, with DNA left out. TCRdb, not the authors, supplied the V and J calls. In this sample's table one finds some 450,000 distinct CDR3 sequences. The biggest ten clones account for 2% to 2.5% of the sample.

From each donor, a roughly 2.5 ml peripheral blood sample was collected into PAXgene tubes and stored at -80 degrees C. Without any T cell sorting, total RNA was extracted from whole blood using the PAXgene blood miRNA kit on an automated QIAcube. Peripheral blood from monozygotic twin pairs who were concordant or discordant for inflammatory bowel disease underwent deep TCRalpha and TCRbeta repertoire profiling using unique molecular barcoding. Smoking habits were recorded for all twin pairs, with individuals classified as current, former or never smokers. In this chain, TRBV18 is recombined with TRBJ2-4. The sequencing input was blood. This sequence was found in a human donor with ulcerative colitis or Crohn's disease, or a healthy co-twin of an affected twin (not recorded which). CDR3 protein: CASSPPNSDIQYF.